This T cell receptor beta chain came from a study of CD8 T cells in ankylosing spondylitis listed by TCRdb under 2017. As for the study more broadly: The study set out to find disease-linked TCR variants by profiling T cell receptor beta repertoires in ankylosing spondylitis patients and healthy donors. In total, the full study cohort was made up of 110 or so healthy donors and more than 20 ankylosing spondylitis patients. Peripheral blood samples were taken, and synovial fluid was additionally collected from ankylosing spondylitis patients. The full study reports these points: The disease-linked clones were reported to be significantly enriched in matched synovial fluid samples from ankylosing spondylitis patients. A CD8+ phenotype was shown by the disease-linked clones, which were found at relatively low frequencies in peripheral blood. Blood from ankylosing spondylitis patients appeared to be characterized by a TCR beta motif composed of 7 to 9 highly homologous amino acid variants. Some TCR beta motif variants had previously been reported in synovial fluid and blood of reactive arthritis patients, which suggested common disease-initiation mechanisms.

Sequenced using an Illumina HiSeq 2500. Quantitative 5'-RACE with molecular barcodes was used to prepare TCR beta libraries. As for the authors' bioinformatics: Disease-linked TCR variants were identified with a new computational method built on a probabilistic model of VDJ rearrangement. TCRdb's own reprocessing of the public reads used fastp at Q25 and MiXCR and kept productive beta chains. Merged by CDR3 protein, the rows form single entries marked with the most common genes and DNA. Clone size and V and J calls follow TCRdb, not the original study. The sample records around 320,000 distinct CDR3 sequences, under 25% of which are singletons. About 4% of the sample comes from the top ten. This clonotype was counted a few times. Its antigen specificity is not known. The sample holds no much larger clone one base away, and base qualities are not on file. V and J lose 5 bases and 3 bases, and a span of 10 bases separates them. The CDR3 spans 12 residues, from the cysteine through the phenylalanine. Solely the CDR3 DNA is kept, with 36 bases framed from the first base. CDR1 DFQATT and CDR2 SNEGSKA are derived from the germline V gene (reference sequence).

The rearrangement combines TRBV20-1 with TRBJ2-5, and the D gene may be TRBD1, 5 bases matching. The TCR was taken from a female donor with ankylosing spondylitis or in good health (not recorded which). Sequenced input: blood, either unsorted or a sorted T cell fraction (not recorded which). The nucleotide sequence is TGCAGTGCTGCACTCAGGGAAGAGACCCAGTACTTC. Protein translation: CSAALREETQYF.